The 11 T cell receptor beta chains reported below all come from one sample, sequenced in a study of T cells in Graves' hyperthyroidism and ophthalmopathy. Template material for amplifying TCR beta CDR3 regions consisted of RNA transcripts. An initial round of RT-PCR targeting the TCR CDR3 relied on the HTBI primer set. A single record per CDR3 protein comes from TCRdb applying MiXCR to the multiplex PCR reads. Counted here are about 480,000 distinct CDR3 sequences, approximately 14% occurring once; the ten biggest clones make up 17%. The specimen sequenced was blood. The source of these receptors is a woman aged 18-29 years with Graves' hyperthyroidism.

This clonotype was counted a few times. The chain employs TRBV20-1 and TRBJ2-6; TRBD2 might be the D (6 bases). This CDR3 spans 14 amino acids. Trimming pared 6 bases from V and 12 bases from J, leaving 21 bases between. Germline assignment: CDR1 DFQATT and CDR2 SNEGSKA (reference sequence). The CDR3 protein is CSARAQGGLGVLTF. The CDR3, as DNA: TGCAGTGCAAGGGCGCAGGGAGGCCTCGGCGTCCTGACTTTC.

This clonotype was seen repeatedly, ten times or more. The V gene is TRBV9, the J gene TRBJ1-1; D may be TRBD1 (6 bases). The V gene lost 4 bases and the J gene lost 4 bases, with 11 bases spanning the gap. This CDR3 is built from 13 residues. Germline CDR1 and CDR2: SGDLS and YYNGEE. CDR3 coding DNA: TGTGCCAGCAGCCCAGAGGGGGGCACTGAAGCTTTCTTT. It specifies CASSPEGGTEAFF.

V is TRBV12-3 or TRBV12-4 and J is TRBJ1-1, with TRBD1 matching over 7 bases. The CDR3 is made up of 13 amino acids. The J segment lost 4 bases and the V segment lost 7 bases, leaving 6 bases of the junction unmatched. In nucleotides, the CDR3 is TGTGCCAGCACAACGACAGGGATCACTGAAGCTTTCTTT. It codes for CASTTTGITEAFF.

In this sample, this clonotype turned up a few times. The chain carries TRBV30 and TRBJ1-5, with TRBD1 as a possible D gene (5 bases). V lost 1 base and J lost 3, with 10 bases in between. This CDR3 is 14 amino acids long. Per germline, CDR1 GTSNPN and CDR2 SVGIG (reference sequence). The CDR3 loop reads CAWSGGSYNQPQHF. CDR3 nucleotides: TGTGCCTGGAGTGGGGGGTCCTACAATCAGCCCCAGCATTTT.

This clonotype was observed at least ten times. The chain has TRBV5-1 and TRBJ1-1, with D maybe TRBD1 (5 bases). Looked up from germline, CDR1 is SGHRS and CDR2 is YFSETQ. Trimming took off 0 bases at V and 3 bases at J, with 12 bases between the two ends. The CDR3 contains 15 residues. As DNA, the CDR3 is TGCGCCAGCAGCTTGGCCGGAAGAGGGGACACTGAAGCTTTCTTT. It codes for CASSLAGRGDTEAFF.

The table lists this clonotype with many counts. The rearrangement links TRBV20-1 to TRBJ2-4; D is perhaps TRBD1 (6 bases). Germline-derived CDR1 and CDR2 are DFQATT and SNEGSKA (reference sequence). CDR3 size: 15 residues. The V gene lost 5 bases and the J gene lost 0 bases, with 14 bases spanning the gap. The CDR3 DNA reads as TGCAGTGCTCTCCTGACAGGCTTAGCCAAAAACATTCAGTACTTC. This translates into CSALLTGLAKNIQYF.

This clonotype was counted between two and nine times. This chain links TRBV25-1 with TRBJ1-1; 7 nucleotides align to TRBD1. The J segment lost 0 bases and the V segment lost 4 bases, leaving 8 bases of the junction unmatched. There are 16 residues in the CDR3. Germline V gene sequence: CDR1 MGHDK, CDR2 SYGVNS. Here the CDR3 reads CASSAWTGDMNTEAFF. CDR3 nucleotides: TGTGCCAGCAGTGCTTGGACAGGAGATATGAACACTGAAGCTTTCTTT.

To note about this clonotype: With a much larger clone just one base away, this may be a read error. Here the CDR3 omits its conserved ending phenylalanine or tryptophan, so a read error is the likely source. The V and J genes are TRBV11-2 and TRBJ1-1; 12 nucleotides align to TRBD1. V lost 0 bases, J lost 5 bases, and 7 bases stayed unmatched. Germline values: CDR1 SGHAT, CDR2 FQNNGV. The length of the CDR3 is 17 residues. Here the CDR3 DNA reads TGTGCCAGCAGCTTAGACGGGACAGGGGGCGGTTGGACTGAAGCTTTCTCT. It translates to CASSLDGTGGGWTEAFS.

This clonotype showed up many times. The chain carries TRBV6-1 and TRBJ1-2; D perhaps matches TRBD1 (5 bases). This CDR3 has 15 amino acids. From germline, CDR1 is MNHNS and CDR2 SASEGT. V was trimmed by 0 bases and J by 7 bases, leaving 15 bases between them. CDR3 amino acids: CASSEARDDLFGYTF. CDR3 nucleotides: TGTGCCAGCAGTGAAGCGCGGGACGATCTGTTTGGCTACACCTTC.

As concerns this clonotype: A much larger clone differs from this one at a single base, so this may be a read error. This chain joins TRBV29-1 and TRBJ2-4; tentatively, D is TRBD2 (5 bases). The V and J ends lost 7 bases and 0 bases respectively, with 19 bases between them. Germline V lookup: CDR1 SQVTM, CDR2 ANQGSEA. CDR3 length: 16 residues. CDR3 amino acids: CSALRAGGSAKNIQYF. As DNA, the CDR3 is TGCAGCGCACTTCGGGCAGGCGGGTCAGCCAAAAACATTCAGTACTTC.

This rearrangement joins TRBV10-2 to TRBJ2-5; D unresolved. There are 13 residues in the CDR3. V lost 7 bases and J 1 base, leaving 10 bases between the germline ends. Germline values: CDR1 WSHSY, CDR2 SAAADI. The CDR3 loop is CASKRFGQETQYF. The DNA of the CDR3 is TGCGCCAGCAAGAGGTTCGGCCAAGAGACCCAGTACTTC.